This TCR beta chain was sequenced for a study of early T cells in non-severe SARS-CoV-2 infection (dated by TCRdb to the early 2020s). About the full investigation: Because TCR sequencing was done on bulk RNA from unsorted whole blood, the alpha and beta chains could not be paired. General study outcomes and caveats: Matching against VDJdb was skewed toward anti-spike CD8 responses, likely underestimated virus-specific expansions, and missed private and CD4 specificities.

Library construction relied on 5' RACE. Sequenced on a NextSeq 500. In the TCR library protocol, unique molecular identifiers were attached to individual cDNA molecules to correct for PCR bias and sequencing error. TCR alpha and beta chains were both sequenced, and the abundances of alpha and beta sequences in each sample were closely correlated with each other. Turning to the authors' computational methods: V gene, J gene and CDR3 annotation of TCR sequences was performed with Decombinator V4. TCRs were defined as expanded if a significant change between any two time points was detected under a Poisson model with p below 0.0001. TCR abundances were normalised to the total number of TCRs sequenced in each sample and reported as counts per million. MAIT TCRs were defined by TRAV1-2 paired with TRAJ12, TRAJ20 or TRAJ33, and iNKT TCRs by TRAV10 paired with TRAJ18. VDJdb, accessed on 1 November 2021, was searched for TCRs annotated for CMV, EBV and SARS-CoV-2, and TCRs annotated for more than one antigen were excluded. TCRdb ran its own pipeline on the public reads, namely fastp trimming at Q25 and MiXCR clone calling, and kept in-frame beta chains. Each entry is one CDR3 protein sequence, shown with its most common DNA and genes. V and J calls and clone size were set by TCRdb, not the authors. This sample is represented by under 25,000 distinct CDR3 sequences; around 4.4% of them were singletons. More than 7% of the sample is taken by the ten largest.

This clonotype was detected ten times or more. The specificity of this receptor is unknown. No base quality information exists; no much larger clone differs at one position. CDR1 and CDR2, per the germline V gene (reference sequence), are LNHDA and SQIVND. Counted from cysteine to phenylalanine, this CDR3 has 13 amino acids. Just CDR3 DNA is preserved here, 39 bases in frame from base 1. The junction carries 15 bases between V and J, which are trimmed by 5 bases and 7 bases respectively. A case-control design nested within a healthcare worker cohort in London, UK, was used, with weekly nasopharyngeal swab PCR tests and blood sampling performed. Healthcare workers were recruited during the week of the UK lockdown, between 23 and 31 March 2020, and followed weekly for up to about 15 weeks.

The sequence derives from an adult who was a healthcare worker with PCR-confirmed SARS-CoV-2 infection or an uninfected control (not recorded which). The sample taken for sequencing was whole blood. This chain joins TRBV19 to TRBJ2-7, with the D gene too uncertain to name. The sequenced DNA is TGTGCCAGTAGTTTTCTTGGGCCTAGTGAGCAGTACTTC. It specifies CASSFLGPSEQYF.